These T cell receptor beta chains were read from a single sample in a study of control samples from healthy donors and cancer patients. Measured with immunoSEQ multiplex PCR; TCRdb has only the in-frame clones, and not every one. The repertoire has over 150,000 clones, roughly 95% of them found once; the top ten carry approximately 0.93%. The sample was blood. The receptor source for this set is a woman under 40 in good health. Each CDR3 is given with its conserved first and last residue. A D gene is named only where the DNA matches it firmly.

j_call	d_call	v_call	cdr3_aa	cdr3_nt
TRBJ2-1	TRBD2	TRBV28	CASSRTSGKSYNEQFF	TGTGCCAGCAGCCGCACTAGCGGGAAGAGCTACAATGAGCAGTTCTTC
TRBJ1-1	-	TRBV6-5	CASRAFGGGTEAFF	TGTGCCAGCCGCGCGTTTGGGGGGGGCACTGAAGCTTTCTTT
TRBJ1-1	TRBD1	TRBV6-5	CASRQGASTEAFF	TGTGCCAGCAGACAGGGGGCGAGCACTGAAGCTTTCTTT
TRBJ2-1	TRBD2	TRBV3-1/TRBV3-2	CASSQETREGINEQFF	TGTGCCAGCAGCCAAGAAACCCGGGAGGGCATCAATGAGCAGTTCTTC
TRBJ1-1	-	TRBV4-2	CASSQAGQGMTEAFF	TGTGCCAGCAGCCAAGCAGGGCAGGGGATGACTGAAGCTTTCTTT
TRBJ2-7	TRBD1	TRBV6-5	CASRGTAEQYF	TGTGCCAGCAGGGGGACAGCCGAGCAGTACTTC
TRBJ2-1	-	TRBV5-6	CASSLALRVNEQFF	TGTGCCAGCAGCTTGGCCTTAAGGGTCAATGAGCAGTTCTTC
TRBJ1-2	-	TRBV30	CAWSPIVRSGYTF	TGTGCCTGGAGCCCCATCGTCAGATCCGGCTACACCTTC
TRBJ2-1	TRBD1	TRBV5-4	CASSRTGDEQFF	TGTGCCAGCAGCAGGACAGGGGATGAGCAGTTCTTC
TRBJ1-1	-	TRBV5-1	CASHRDAANTEAFF	TGCGCCAGCCATCGGGATGCAGCCAACACTGAAGCTTTCTTT
TRBJ2-3	TRBD2	TRBV27	CASSIGLATDTQYF	TGTGCCAGCAGTATTGGACTAGCGACAGATACGCAGTATTTT
TRBJ2-3	TRBD2	TRBV29-1	CSVVASGGTDTQYF	TGCAGCGTTGTGGCTAGCGGGGGCACAGATACGCAGTATTTT
TRBJ2-7	-	TRBV6-5	CASSRRKGSYEQYF	TGTGCCAGCAGCCGCAGGAAGGGGTCCTACGAGCAGTACTTC
TRBJ2-7	TRBD2	TRBV5-1	CASSLSGLAGGSSYEQYF	TGCGCCAGCAGCCTATCCGGACTAGCGGGAGGCAGCTCCTACGAGCAGTACTTC
TRBJ1-1	-	TRBV4-2	CASSQLGPMNTEAFF	TGTGCCAGCAGCCAACTTGGACCCATGAACACTGAAGCTTTCTTT
TRBJ1-5	-	TRBV19	CASGAVRSGRVSNQPQHF	TGTGCCAGTGGGGCAGTCCGGAGCGGTCGGGTAAGCAATCAGCCCCAGCATTTT
TRBJ2-7	-	TRBV19	CASSLSTRSYEQYF	TGTGCCAGTAGTCTCTCTACCCGATCTTACGAGCAGTACTTC
TRBJ2-7	-	TRBV6-5	CASSTLAGTYEQYF	TGTGCCAGCAGTACCCTGGCAGGGACCTACGAGCAGTACTTC
TRBJ2-7	-	TRBV6-6	CASSYAGPSYEQYF	TGTGCCAGCAGTTATGCCGGCCCCTCCTACGAGCAGTACTTC
TRBJ2-2	-	TRBV4-2	CASSRTRDGYTGELFF	TGTGCCAGCAGCCGAACCCGGGACGGCTACACCGGGGAGCTGTTTTTT